Listed here are 15 T cell receptor beta chains from one sample, sequenced in a study of blood T cell repertoires in COVID-19. Measured with immunoSEQ multiplex PCR; TCRdb has only the in-frame clones, and not every one. The sample has hundreds of thousands of clones; 87% are singletons. Sequenced input: peripheral blood. These receptors all stem from a woman aged 55-75 years with COVID-19, enrolled during active disease.

The chain has TRBV6-5 and TRBJ2-2, with D unresolved. CDR1 and CDR2 from the germline V gene are MNHEY and SVGAGI. V was pared by 8 bases and J by 4 bases, with 11 bases between. The CDR3 totals 13 residues. The CDR3 region has the DNA TGTGCCAGCTCCAGGTTAAGCACCGGGGAGCTGTTTTTT. It translates to CASSRLSTGELFF.

The genes are TRBV5-1 and TRBJ2-3, with D possibly matching TRBD1 (5 bases). V was shortened by 1 base and J by 6 bases, with 18 bases between the two germline ends. Germline V lookup: CDR1 SGHRS, CDR2 YFSETQ. This CDR3 is built from 16 residues. In DNA form, the CDR3 reads TGCGCCAGCAGCTTGAGGGGCAGGGCAGAGACGGATACGCAGTATTTT. It encodes CASSLRGRAETDTQYF.

This chain uses TRBV10-2 with TRBJ1-4, with a tentative D call TRBD1 (5 bases). V was trimmed by 3 bases and J by 7 bases, leaving 18 bases between them. The CDR3 contains 16 residues. The germline V gene encodes CDR1 WSHSY and CDR2 SAAADI. The CDR3, as DNA: TGCGCCAGCAGTGACCCCGCCGGGGGAATAGGTGAAAAACTGTTTTTT. The encoded protein is CASSDPAGGIGEKLFF.

The V call is TRBV3-1 (or the pseudogene TRBV3-2), the J call TRBJ2-1; unclear D gene. Trimming stripped 4 bases from V and 3 bases from J, with 10 bases between. The CDR3 totals 14 residues. Per the germline V gene, CDR1 is LGHDT and CDR2 is YNNKEL (reference sequence). This CDR3 reads CASSPNQLYNEQFF. In DNA, the CDR3 is TGTGCCAGCAGCCCCAATCAACTCTACAATGAGCAGTTCTTC.

The gene calls are TRBV9 and TRBJ2-4, with TRBD2 matching over 15 bases. Germline trimming cut 4 bases from V and 8 bases from J; bases unmatched to any gene: 4. There are 15 residues in the CDR3. CDR1 is SGDLS, CDR2 YYNGEE, per germline. CDR3 sequence reads: CASSLGLAGGHIQYF. The CDR3 DNA is TGTGCCAGCAGCTTGGGACTAGCGGGGGGACACATTCAGTACTTC.

This sequence joins TRBV27 and TRBJ2-5; 7 positions agree with TRBD1. There are 14 residues in the CDR3. The J segment lost 2 bases and the V segment lost 6 bases, leaving 6 bases of the junction unmatched. Germline-derived CDR1 and CDR2 are MNHEY and SMNVEV (reference sequence). In DNA form, the CDR3 reads TGTGCCAGCAGCTCGGGACAGTTTCAAGAGACCCAGTACTTC. This translates into CASSSGQFQETQYF.

The CDR3 DNA reads as TGTGCCAGCAGATCCCTAGCGGGGGGGTCCTACGAGCAGTACTTC. It encodes CASRSLAGGSYEQYF. The rearrangement joins TRBV27 to TRBJ2-7, with 12 bases identical to TRBD2. After removal of 6 bases from V and 1 base from J, the junction contained 4 bases not matched to a gene. The CDR3 extends over 15 amino acids. From germline, CDR1 is MNHEY and CDR2 SMNVEV (reference sequence).

This clone was observed a single time. The chain couples TRBV5-6 to TRBJ1-1, with D uncertain. The CDR3 covers 12 residues. Germline CDR1 SGHDT, CDR2 YYEEEE. V was cut by 5 bases and J by 5 bases, with 10 bases left in between. CDR3 nucleotides: TGTGCCAGCAGTTCATTGAGGACTGAAGCTTTCTTT. This translates into CASSSLRTEAFF.

The chain employs TRBV6-6 and TRBJ2-4, with D possibly TRBD2 on 5 matching bases. The germline V and J ends were trimmed by 2 bases and 12 bases, with 14 bases remaining between them. The CDR3 has 13 amino acids. CDR1 MNHNY and CDR2 SVGAGI come from the germline V gene (reference sequence). The chain's CDR3 is CASSYTTKGAQYF. CDR3 in DNA: TGTGCCAGCAGTTACACCACGAAGGGAGCTCAGTACTTC.

As regards this clone: At the DNA level, this CDR3 is encoded by other sequences in the same sample as well. The chain combines TRBV5-1 with TRBJ2-5, with 7 positions matching TRBD1. The CDR3 is made up of 13 amino acids. Germline V gene sequence: CDR1 SGHRS, CDR2 YFSETQ. Trimming at V came to 4 bases and at J to 1 base, leaving 1 base not matched to a gene. Written as DNA, the CDR3 is TGCGCCAGCAGCCGGGACAGCCAAGAGACCCAGTACTTC. Amino acids: CASSRDSQETQYF.

The rearrangement links TRBV6-5 to TRBJ1-6; 7 bases agree with TRBD1. This CDR3 is 14 amino acids long. The ends lost 10 bases at V and 7 bases at J; junction bases unmatched: 10. Per germline, CDR1 MNHEY and CDR2 SVGAGI. DNA for the CDR3: TGTGCCACTGCGGAGGGACAGAACAATTCACCCCTCCACTTT. Translation gives CATAEGQNNSPLHF.

The chain carries TRBV5-1 and TRBJ1-5; 9 nucleotides align to TRBD1. J lost 6 bases, V lost 3 bases, and 7 bases had no gene match. The CDR3 runs 15 residues. Per the germline V gene, CDR1 is SGHRS and CDR2 is YFSETQ. The CDR3 sequence: CASSWSGQGSQPQHF. The CDR3 coding sequence is TGCGCCAGCAGCTGGTCGGGACAGGGAAGTCAGCCCCAGCATTTT. The full variable domain, in which reference TRBV5-1 and TRBJ1-5 provide the parts outside the CDR3, is KAGVTQTPRYLIKTRGQQVTLSCSPISGHRSVSWYQQTPGQGLQFLFEYFSETQRNKGNFPGRFSGRQFSNSRSEMNVSTLELGDSALYLCASSWSGQGSQPQHFGDGTRLSIL.

This clone was picked up one time. Additional DNA sequences in this sample encode the identical CDR3. The chain combines TRBV5-5 with TRBJ2-7; 9 bases are shared with TRBD2. V lost 0 bases, J lost 4 bases, and 5 bases stayed unmatched. CDR1 SGHKS and CDR2 YYEKEE come from the germline V gene (reference sequence). The CDR3 consists of 15 residues. Here the CDR3 reads CASSLGGGGAYEQYF. The CDR3 coding sequence is TGTGCCAGCAGCTTGGGTGGCGGGGGGGCATACGAGCAGTACTTC. Drawing the rest from reference TRBV5-5 and TRBJ2-7, the complete variable domain is DAGVTQSPTHLIKTRGQQVTLRCSPISGHKSVSWYQQVLGQGPQFIFQYYEKEERGRGNFPDRFSARQFPNYSSELNVNALLLGDSALYLCASSLGGGGAYEQYFGPGTRLTVT.

The chain uses TRBV5-1 and TRBJ1-3, with D perhaps TRBD1 (6 bases). The CDR3 has 13 residues. Trimming took off 4 bases at V and 4 bases at J, with 9 bases between the two ends. Germline assignment: CDR1 SGHRS and CDR2 YFSETQ. In DNA form, the CDR3 reads TGCGCCAGCAGCGAGCAGGGGGGAAACACCATATATTTT. It yields the protein CASSEQGGNTIYF.

The gene calls are TRBV7-2 and TRBJ1-4; no clear D. This CDR3 has 15 residues. Germline CDR1 and CDR2: SGHTA and FQGNSA. Deletions cut 5 bases from V and 0 bases from J, with 10 bases between. The CDR3 is CASSPRHTTNEKLFF. The CDR3 DNA follows: TGTGCCAGCAGCCCGCGACATACAACTAATGAAAAACTGTTTTTT.